The clone carrying this T cell receptor (beta chain) showed up just a few times. The antigen remains unidentified. V lost 2 bases, J lost 6 bases, and 25 bases lay in between. CDR3 size: 18 residues. The V gene's germline CDR1 is MNHEY and CDR2 SMNVEV (reference sequence). The data belong to a study of T cell repertoires in cytomegalovirus infection. The wider study: Epitope selection comprised recently identified HLA-C-restricted CMV epitopes and well-studied HLA-B-restricted CMV epitopes. Both CMV infection and a matching HLA type were indicated by public TCR beta signatures. Study conclusions and caveats: CMV-specific TCR beta clonotypes restricted by HLA-C dominated the ex vivo response.

TCRdb used MiXCR to reprocess the reads, holding one entry per CDR3 protein. Here the sample spans 700,000 to 850,000 distinct CDR3 sequences, roughly 33% being singletons. This TCR came from a human donor in good health (CMV status not recorded). Some clones in this sample may be carry-over from other donors' samples. The material was cultured CD8+ T cells from PBMCs, obtained from culture after CMV antigen stimulation. This sequence joins TRBV27 and TRBJ1-2; possible D gene TRBD1, 5 bases. The CDR3 protein is CASSLHPSGTPNSDGYTF. The CDR3 bases are TGTGCCAGCAGTTTACACCCGTCCGGGACCCCGAATTCGGATGGCTACACCTTC.